These 22 T cell receptor beta chains came from one sample sequenced in a study of cytomegalovirus exposure and HLA in healthy donors. The protocol was immunoSEQ multiplex PCR, while the TCRdb copy is restricted to in-frame clones and leaves out a portion. The sample carries 100,000 to 150,000 clones, 89% recorded once. The sample comprised PBMCs. The source of these receptors is a young woman in good health and CMV-seronegative.

V is TRBV7-2 and J is TRBJ2-3; 8 bases are shared with TRBD2. V shed 3 bases, J shed 1 base, and the junction held 3 bases outside the gene matches. The CDR3 has 15 residues. From germline, CDR1 is SGHTA and CDR2 FQGNSA. CDR3 nucleotides: TGTGCCAGCAGCTTTATTAGCGGGGGCACAGATACGCAGTATTTT. It codes for CASSFISGGTDTQYF.

This chain links TRBV7-2 with TRBJ1-1; D uncertain. V shed 10 bases and J shed 3 bases, with 15 bases lying between them. Germline V gene data show CDR1 as SGHTA and CDR2 as FQGNSA. This CDR3 spans 13 amino acids. The CDR3 here is CATGGQSDTEAFF. The CDR3 nucleotides read TGTGCCACCGGAGGGCAGTCGGACACTGAAGCTTTCTTT.

V gene TRBV7-6 combines with J gene TRBJ2-7; D is possibly TRBD1 (5 bases). The V end was cut by 1 base, the J end by 6 bases, with 7 bases between. Germline V gene lookup returns CDR1 SGHVS and CDR2 FNYEAQ. This CDR3 is built from 12 residues. The CDR3, as DNA: TGTGCCAGCAGCTTAGAGGGGTCCGAGCAGTACGTC. It specifies CASSLEGSEQYV.

The genes are TRBV29-1 and TRBJ1-4; D is ambiguous. Germline values: CDR1 SQVTM, CDR2 ANQGSEA. This CDR3 is 13 amino acids long. Trimming left V 6 bases short and J 5 bases short, with 13 bases between. CDR3 sequence reads: CSVAPGLNEKLFF. CDR3 bases: TGCAGCGTGGCCCCGGGGTTGAATGAAAAACTGTTTTTT. Together with reference TRBV29-1 and TRBJ1-4, the CDR3 gives the full variable domain: SAVISQKPSRDICQRGTSLTIQCQVDSQVTMMFWYRQQPGQSLTLIATANQGSEATYESGFVIDKFPISRPNLTFSTLTVSNMSPEDSSIYLCSVAPGLNEKLFFGSGTQLSVL.

The V gene is TRBV7-2, the J gene TRBJ2-3; 10 nucleotides agree with TRBD2. The V gene's germline CDR1 is SGHTA and CDR2 FQGNSA. The trim removed 5 bases at V and 1 base at J, leaving 6 bases unmatched. The length of the CDR3 is 16 residues. CDR3 DNA sequence: TGTGCCAGCAGCCTGAGCGGGGGGGCCGGCACAGATACGCAGTATTTT. Translated: CASSLSGGAGTDTQYF. Drawing the rest from reference TRBV7-2 and TRBJ2-3, the complete variable domain is GAGVSQSPSNKVTEKGKDVELRCDPISGHTALYWYRQSLGQGLEFLIYFQGNSAPDKSGLPSDRFSAERTGGSVSTLTIQRTQQEDSAVYLCASSLSGGAGTDTQYFGPGTRLTVL.

The chain combines TRBV19 with TRBJ1-3, with 8 bases fitting TRBD1. The germline gives CDR1 LNHDA, CDR2 SQIVND (reference sequence). This CDR3 is 16 amino acids long. With 6 bases clipped from V and 0 bases from J, the junction kept 7 bases outside the gene matches. The CDR3 loop is CASRRPGQVSGNTIYF. The CDR3 DNA reads TGTGCCAGTAGACGCCCGGGACAGGTCTCTGGAAACACCATATATTTT. The complete variable domain, with remaining parts taken from reference TRBV19 and TRBJ1-3, reads DGGITQSPKYLFRKEGQNVTLSCEQNLNHDAMYWYRQDPGQGLRLIYYSQIVNDFQKGDIAEGYSVSREKKESFPLTVTSAQKNPTAFYLCASRRPGQVSGNTIYFGEGSWLTVV.

The V call is TRBV6-5, the J call TRBJ1-1; possible D gene TRBD1, 6 bases. Trimming pared 6 bases from V and 6 bases from J, leaving 14 bases between. The CDR3 totals 13 residues. From germline, CDR1 is MNHEY and CDR2 SVGAGI. In DNA, the CDR3 is TGTGCCAGCAGCTTATCACAGGGATCTGAAGCTTTCTTT. Translating gives CASSLSQGSEAFF.

This sequence joins TRBV21-1 and TRBJ1-6; no check of the table's D call, TRBD1, against the DNA was made. TRBV21-1 is marked as a pseudogene. The CDR3 is made up of 14 amino acids. The CDR3 here is CASTDRGRNSPLHF. CDR3 nucleotide sequence: TGTGCCAGCACCGACAGGGGACGAAATTCACCCCTCCACTTT.

The chain recombines TRBV7-9 with TRBJ1-2, with D possibly being TRBD1 (5 bases). Trimming took 0 bases from V and 0 from J, leaving 5 bases between them. The CDR3 runs to 14 residues. The germline V gene encodes CDR1 SEHNR and CDR2 FQNEAQ (reference sequence). The CDR3, as DNA: TGTGCCAGCAGCTTAGCGACAGCTAACTATGGCTACACCTTC. Translation gives CASSLATANYGYTF.

V and J are TRBV5-1 and TRBJ1-6; D remains ambiguous. Germline V lookup: CDR1 SGHRS, CDR2 YFSETQ. This CDR3 has 14 residues. V was clipped by 0 bases and J by 5 bases, with 6 bases between them. CDR3 loop: CASSLAVDNSPLHF. The CDR3 DNA reads TGCGCCAGCAGCTTGGCAGTGGATAATTCACCCCTCCACTTT.

The genes are TRBV7-6 and TRBJ1-3; the D gene is possibly TRBD1 (5 bases). Germline assignment: CDR1 SGHVS and CDR2 FNYEAQ. V lost 3 bases and J lost 3, with 18 bases in between. This CDR3 comprises 17 residues. The chain's CDR3 is CASSLTRGGVGGNTIYF. CDR3 bases: TGTGCCAGCAGCTTGACCCGCGGGGGGGTTGGTGGAAACACCATATATTTT.

The gene calls are TRBV7-8 and TRBJ2-1; TRBD2 matches at 7 bases. The germline V gene encodes CDR1 SGHVS and CDR2 FQNEAQ. J gave up 6 bases and V 2 bases, and 1 base lay outside the gene matches. This CDR3 has 13 amino acids. The CDR3, as DNA: TGTGCCAGCAGCTTACGACTAGCCAATGAGCAGTTCTTC. Translated, it gives CASSLRLANEQFF.

V usage is TRBV15 and J usage is TRBJ1-1; 7 bases match TRBD1. The CDR3 has 19 amino acids. Germline trimming cut 0 bases from V and 5 bases from J; bases unmatched to any gene: 18. Germline loops: CDR1 LNHNV, CDR2 YYDKDF (reference sequence). In DNA form, the CDR3 reads TGTGCCACCAGCAGAGATGCCCCAGACAGGGTCGTTATGAGGACTGAAGCTTTCTTT. This encodes CATSRDAPDRVVMRTEAFF.

The CDR3 sequence is CASSIVVWTGHYEQYF. CDR3 DNA sequence: TGTGCCAGCAGCATAGTGGTCTGGACAGGGCACTACGAGCAGTACTTC. The rearrangement uses TRBV5-6 and TRBJ2-7; the match to TRBD1 covers 8 bases. J was trimmed by 3 bases and V by 4 bases; bases with no gene match: 12. The CDR3 runs to 16 residues. In germline, CDR1 is SGHDT, CDR2 YYEEEE.

The gene calls are TRBV7-2 and TRBJ2-1; 14 bases line up with TRBD2. With V trimmed by 0 bases and J by 9 bases, 7 bases remained unmatched. This CDR3 has 17 residues. The germline gives CDR1 SGHTA, CDR2 FQGNSA. CDR3 protein: CASSLAPGLAGVGEQFF. In DNA, the CDR3 is TGTGCCAGCAGCTTAGCACCGGGACTAGCGGGAGTAGGTGAGCAGTTCTTC.

The rearrangement links TRBV6-5 to TRBJ2-7; maybe TRBD2 (5 bases). Germline lookup yields CDR1 MNHEY and CDR2 SVGAGI. V was cut by 6 bases and J by 6 bases, with 9 bases left in between. The CDR3 totals 11 residues. CDR3 in amino acids: CASRAGGEQYV. The CDR3 DNA sequence: TGTGCCAGCAGAGCTGGAGGCGAGCAGTACGTC.

The J gene is TRBJ2-5, the V gene TRBV9; 9 bases are a match to TRBD2. Germline-derived CDR1 and CDR2 are SGDLS and YYNGEE. This CDR3 spans 16 amino acids. V shed 4 bases and J 0 bases; nucleotides not matched to a gene: 7. CDR3 loop: CASSSAGGPYQETQYF. CDR3 sequence (DNA): TGTGCCAGCAGCTCAGCGGGGGGACCGTACCAAGAGACCCAGTACTTC.

The genes are TRBV6-5 and TRBJ1-5, with D possibly TRBD1 on 5 matching bases. Germline CDR1 is MNHEY and CDR2 is SVGAGI. Trimming took off 6 bases at V and 4 bases at J, with 10 bases between the two ends. CDR3 length equals 13 residues. CDR3 sequence (DNA): TGTGCCAGCAGGCGGACACGGAATCAGCCCCAGCATTTT. Its translation is CASRRTRNQPQHF.

J is TRBJ1-2 and V is TRBV6-5; D gene uncertain. Germline CDR1 MNHEY, CDR2 SVGAGI. V was pared by 8 bases and J by 8 bases, with 18 bases between. CDR3 length: 13 amino acids. This CDR3 reads CASANQAGWGYTF. Here the CDR3 DNA reads TGTGCCAGCGCGAATCAGGCAGGCTGGGGCTACACCTTC.

V usage is TRBV28 and J usage is TRBJ2-7; 13 bases map to TRBD2. There are 16 residues in the CDR3. Germline lookup yields CDR1 MDHEN and CDR2 SYDVKM. Trimming at V came to 4 bases and at J to 2 bases, leaving 5 bases not matched to a gene. The DNA of the CDR3 is TGTGCCAGCAGTTCTTGGACTAGCGGGAGCCCCTACGAGCAGTACTTC. This sequence encodes CASSSWTSGSPYEQYF.

The V and J genes are TRBV13 and TRBJ2-7; 9 nucleotides line up with TRBD1. Looked up from germline, CDR1 is PRHDT and CDR2 is FYEKMQ (reference sequence). Losses at the gene ends were 5 bases for V and 3 bases for J; bases not matched to a gene: 5. CDR3 length equals 14 residues. The CDR3 sequence: CASSTRDRVYEQYF. The CDR3 DNA reads as TGTGCCAGCAGCACCCGGGACAGGGTCTACGAGCAGTACTTC.

This sequence joins TRBV27 and TRBJ1-5; the match to TRBD1 covers 8 bases. CDR3 length: 19 amino acids. CDR1 and CDR2 (germline): MNHEY, SMNVEV (reference sequence). J lost 0 bases, V lost 5 bases, and 15 bases had no gene match. The CDR3 reads CASSRLGTGPVYSNQPQHF. The DNA of the CDR3 is TGTGCCAGCAGTCGCCTAGGGACAGGTCCAGTCTATAGCAATCAGCCCCAGCATTTT.